The T cell receptor (beta chain) described here comes from a study of PD-1 blockade in classical Hodgkin lymphoma. Study-level results: TCR diversity in CD4+, not CD8+, cells rose significantly by C4D1. Repertoires differed for reasons still undefined, possibly disease activity or prior therapy.

After autologous stem cell transplantation all patients relapsed, and prior brentuximab vedotin exposure differed between cohorts. Classifying best responses yielded complete response, partial response or progressive disease. This CDR3 is built from 15 residues. V shed 5 bases and J shed 4 bases, with 17 bases lying between them. Germline CDR1 SGHTA, CDR2 FQGNSA. As concerns this clone: The target antigen is unknown.

The data were produced by immunoSEQ multiplex PCR, yet TCRdb's version contains in-frame clones alone and is incomplete. Of 95,000 to 100,000 clones in the sample, around 89% were seen once. The receptor's source is a human donor with classical Hodgkin lymphoma. The specimen was peripheral blood mononuclear cells (PBMCs), collected before the second cycle of nivolumab. V is TRBV7-2 and J is TRBJ1-2, with D perhaps TRBD1 (5 bases). CDR3 residues: CASSALGVGGYGYTF. CDR3 coding DNA: TGTGCCAGCAGCGCCCTTGGCGTGGGGGGCTATGGCTACACCTTC.